A single sample gave rise to the 7 T cell receptor beta chains below, sequenced in a study of blood T cell repertoires in COVID-19. Clones were sequenced by immunoSEQ multiplex PCR, and TCRdb holds only the in-frame ones, with some missing. The data show roughly 240,000 clones, with roughly 85% seen just once and roughly 5.3% held by the top ten. Sequenced input: peripheral blood. The receptors stem from a man between 45 and 60 years old with COVID-19, enrolled during active disease.

V usage is TRBV7-3 and J usage is TRBJ2-5; D is possibly TRBD2 (7 bases). Deletions cut 2 bases from V and 1 base from J, with 11 bases between. The CDR3 covers 15 residues. CDR1 is SGHTA and CDR2 is FQGTGA in the germline V gene. The CDR3 DNA is TGTGCCAGCAGCTTAGTGGGGGGGCCCCAAGAGACCCAGTACTTC. Its protein product is CASSLVGGPQETQYF. Full variable domain (remainder filled in from reference TRBV7-3 and TRBJ2-5): GAGVSQTPSNKVTEKGKYVELRCDPISGHTALYWYRQSLGQGPEFLIYFQGTGAADDSGLPNDRFFAVRPEGSVSTLKIQRTERGDSAVYLCASSLVGGPQETQYFGPGTRLLVL.

The chain couples TRBV5-4 to TRBJ1-2; TRBD1 matches 7 bases. From germline, CDR1 is SGHNT and CDR2 YYREEE (reference sequence). There are 14 residues in the CDR3. The V and J ends lost 4 bases and 7 bases, in that order; junction bases with no gene match: 10. DNA of the CDR3: TGTGCCAGCAGCCCCCAAGCCGGGACAGCTGGCTACACCTTC. Residues: CASSPQAGTAGYTF.

This clone has just a few counts. CDR3 sequence reads: CATSVRGGAFGNTIYF. The CDR3 DNA sequence: TGTGCCACCAGCGTTCGGGGAGGGGCTTTTGGAAACACCATATATTTT. The chain joins TRBV15 to TRBJ1-3; D may be TRBD1 (5 bases). The V and J ends lost 5 bases and 3 bases respectively, with 17 bases between them. The CDR3 runs 16 residues. CDR1 and CDR2 (germline): LNHNV, YYDKDF (reference sequence).

The genes are TRBV6-5 and TRBJ2-7; D possibly corresponds to TRBD1 (6 bases). This CDR3 spans 13 amino acids. Trimming shortened V by 6 bases and J by 2 bases, and 11 bases separated the two germline ends. The V gene's germline CDR1 is MNHEY and CDR2 SVGAGI. The CDR3 DNA reads as TGTGCCAGCAGGGAGACAGGTCCCTACGAGCAGTACTTC. It codes for CASRETGPYEQYF.

The rearrangement links TRBV25-1 to TRBJ1-6, with TRBD1 matching over 9 bases. Germline CDR1 reads MGHDK; CDR2 reads SYGVNS. V lost 6 bases and J lost 9; bases outside the gene matches: 9. The CDR3 has 15 amino acids. In DNA, the CDR3 is TGTGCCAGCAGCGCCCGGGACAGGGATTCTTCACCCCTCCACTTT. Encoded protein: CASSARDRDSSPLHF. The variable domain in full, completed from reference TRBV25-1 and TRBJ1-6, reads EADIYQTPRYLVIGTGKKITLECSQTMGHDKMYWYQQDPGMELHLIHYSYGVNSTEKGDLSSESTVSRIRTEHFPLTLESARPSHTSQYLCASSARDRDSSPLHFGNGTRLTVT.

This chain uses TRBV5-1 with TRBJ2-7; 7 bases are shared with TRBD1. Germline V gives CDR1 SGHRS, CDR2 YFSETQ. This CDR3 comprises 14 residues. V dropped 3 bases and J dropped 2; count of bases not matched to a gene: 5. The CDR3 sequence: CASSYDRETYEQYF. CDR3 sequence (DNA): TGCGCCAGCAGCTACGACAGGGAAACCTACGAGCAGTACTTC.

The chain recombines TRBV16 with TRBJ2-5; 8 positions agree with TRBD2. The CDR3 is 16 amino acids. The germline V gene encodes CDR1 KGHSY and CDR2 FQNENV. V shed 4 bases and J 9 bases; nucleotides not matched to a gene: 16. CDR3 protein: CASSPAQRGTPVAQYF. The DNA for the CDR3 is TGTGCCAGCAGCCCGGCCCAGCGGGGGACGCCCGTGGCCCAGTACTTC. Complete variable domain (other parts from reference TRBV16 and TRBJ2-5): GEEVAQTPKHLVRGEGQKAKLYCAPIKGHSYVFWYQQVLKNEFKFLISFQNENVFDETGMPKERFSAKCLPNSPCSLEIQATKLEDSAVYFCASSPAQRGTPVAQYFGPGTRLLVL.